Below are 10 T cell receptor beta chains sequenced from a single sample in a study of T cell changes during pregnancy in multiple sclerosis. This table comes from immunoSEQ multiplex PCR, and its TCRdb copy is limited to in-frame clones, with some not included. The sample holds about 61,000 clones, roughly 87% seen once. The input for sequencing was peripheral blood, taken in the first trimester of pregnancy. The receptors shown here come from a female donor with multiple sclerosis, enrolled in a pregnancy study.

V and J are TRBV5-5 and TRBJ2-5; D uncertain. V lost 0 bases and J lost 7, with 4 bases in between. CDR1 is SGHKS, CDR2 YYEKEE, per germline (reference sequence). The CDR3 totals 11 residues. The CDR3 is CASSLGATQYF. The CDR3 nucleotides are TGTGCCAGCAGCTTGGGGGCGACCCAGTACTTC.

The chain couples TRBV27 to TRBJ2-3; 10 positions match TRBD1. The length of the CDR3 is 15 residues. V was pared by 4 bases and J by 4 bases, with 5 bases of the junction left unmatched. Germline CDR1 MNHEY, CDR2 SMNVEV (reference sequence). CDR3 in amino acids: CASSSTGGGADTQYF. The CDR3 nucleotides read TGTGCCAGCAGTTCGACAGGGGGCGGGGCAGATACGCAGTATTTT.

The genes are TRBV6-5 and TRBJ2-7, with D possibly matching TRBD1 (7 bases). The V end lost 0 bases, the J end lost 4 bases, and 10 bases lay between the germline ends. CDR1 is MNHEY and CDR2 is SVGAGI in the germline V gene. The CDR3 has 14 residues. The CDR3 spells CASSYSRGEYEQYF. For the CDR3, the DNA is TGTGCCAGCAGTTACTCCAGGGGGGAATACGAGCAGTACTTC.

In this sample, this clone turned up a few times. The rearrangement joins TRBV19 to TRBJ2-7; 11 positions match TRBD2. V gave up 7 bases and J gave up 0 bases; unmatched junction bases: 5. CDR3 size: 15 residues. Germline values: CDR1 LNHDA, CDR2 SQIVND (reference sequence). CDR3 in DNA: TGTGCCAGTAACCCTAGCGGGAGGAGCTCCTACGAGCAGTACTTC. Translation gives CASNPSGRSSYEQYF.

This chain joins TRBV30 and TRBJ2-2; D is undetermined. V was shortened by 0 bases and J by 5 bases, with 4 bases between the two germline ends. This CDR3 spans 12 amino acids. Germline-derived CDR1 and CDR2 are GTSNPN and SVGIG (reference sequence). This chain's CDR3 is CAWSVLTGELFF. The CDR3 bases are TGTGCCTGGAGTGTACTGACCGGGGAGCTGTTTTTT.

The rearrangement links TRBV6-5 to TRBJ1-1; possibly TRBD1 for D (6 bases). V was pared by 2 bases and J by 1 base, with 8 bases between. The CDR3 totals 14 residues. Per the germline V gene, CDR1 is MNHEY and CDR2 is SVGAGI. The CDR3, as DNA: TGTGCCAGCAGTTACGGGGGCGAGAACACTGAAGCTTTCTTT. Translation: CASSYGGENTEAFF.

This chain joins TRBV5-1 and TRBJ2-2, with 10 bases that match TRBD2. Germline trimming cut 0 bases from V and 8 bases from J; bases unmatched to any gene: 7. The CDR3 spans 16 residues. The germline gives CDR1 SGHRS, CDR2 YFSETQ. Written as DNA, the CDR3 is TGCGCCAGCAGCTTGGGGTCTAGCGGGAGTACGGGGGAGCTGTTTTTT. It translates to CASSLGSSGSTGELFF.

Here the CDR3 reads CASSQGSGNTGELFF. CDR3 sequence (DNA): TGCGCCAGCAGCCAAGGGAGCGGGAACACCGGGGAGCTGTTTTTT. The V gene is TRBV4-3, the J gene TRBJ2-2; TRBD2 might be the D (5 bases). Germline CDR1 and CDR2: LGHNA and YSLEER. The length of the CDR3 is 15 residues. Trimming took off 1 base at V and 1 base at J, with 7 bases between the two ends.

CDR3 in amino acids: CALWDSTSGNTIYF. CDR3 coding DNA: TGTGCCCTATGGGACAGCACCTCTGGAAACACCATATATTTT. This chain joins TRBV10-3 and TRBJ1-3; 7 bases are a match to TRBD1. V was clipped by 11 bases and J by 0 bases; unmatched bases: 7. Per the germline V gene, CDR1 is ENHRY and CDR2 is SYGVKD. This CDR3 region has 14 residues.

The chain uses TRBV6-1 and TRBJ1-3; 7 bases line up with TRBD1. J gave up 15 bases and V 0 bases, and 2 bases lay outside the gene matches. The CDR3 runs 11 residues. Germline V gene data show CDR1 as MNHNS and CDR2 as SASEGT. The CDR3 here is CASSEATGPYF. CDR3 in DNA: TGTGCCAGCAGTGAAGCGACAGGGCCATATTTT.